This T cell receptor (beta chain) stems from a study of blood T cell repertoires in COVID-19. About the study: COVID-19 samples from acute and convalescent phases originated in the United States, Italy and Spain. T cells, B-cell-depleted T cells, or PBMCs provided the cDNA or gDNA that served as material.

V lost 0 bases and J 6 bases, leaving 11 bases between the germline ends. This CDR3 is 15 amino acids long. Germline values: CDR1 ENHRY, CDR2 SYGVKD. Per the original methods: Estimates of nucleated cell counts were drawn from the amplification of reference gene primers. Clones were read by immunoSEQ multiplex PCR, and TCRdb kept only the in-frame ones, dropping some. That table gives V, J and clone size, and the DNA gave D and trimming. This sample has 150,000 to 160,000 clones, with 85% to 90% found just once. The receptor was isolated from a woman in her forties with acute or convalescent COVID-19. This chain connects TRBV10-3 to TRBJ1-4, with a weak D call TRBD1 (6 bases). Sequenced input: peripheral blood. CDR3 DNA: TGTGCCATCAGTGAGTCCTCGGGGGGGCATGAAAAACTGTTTTTT. This sequence encodes CAISESSGGHEKLFF.